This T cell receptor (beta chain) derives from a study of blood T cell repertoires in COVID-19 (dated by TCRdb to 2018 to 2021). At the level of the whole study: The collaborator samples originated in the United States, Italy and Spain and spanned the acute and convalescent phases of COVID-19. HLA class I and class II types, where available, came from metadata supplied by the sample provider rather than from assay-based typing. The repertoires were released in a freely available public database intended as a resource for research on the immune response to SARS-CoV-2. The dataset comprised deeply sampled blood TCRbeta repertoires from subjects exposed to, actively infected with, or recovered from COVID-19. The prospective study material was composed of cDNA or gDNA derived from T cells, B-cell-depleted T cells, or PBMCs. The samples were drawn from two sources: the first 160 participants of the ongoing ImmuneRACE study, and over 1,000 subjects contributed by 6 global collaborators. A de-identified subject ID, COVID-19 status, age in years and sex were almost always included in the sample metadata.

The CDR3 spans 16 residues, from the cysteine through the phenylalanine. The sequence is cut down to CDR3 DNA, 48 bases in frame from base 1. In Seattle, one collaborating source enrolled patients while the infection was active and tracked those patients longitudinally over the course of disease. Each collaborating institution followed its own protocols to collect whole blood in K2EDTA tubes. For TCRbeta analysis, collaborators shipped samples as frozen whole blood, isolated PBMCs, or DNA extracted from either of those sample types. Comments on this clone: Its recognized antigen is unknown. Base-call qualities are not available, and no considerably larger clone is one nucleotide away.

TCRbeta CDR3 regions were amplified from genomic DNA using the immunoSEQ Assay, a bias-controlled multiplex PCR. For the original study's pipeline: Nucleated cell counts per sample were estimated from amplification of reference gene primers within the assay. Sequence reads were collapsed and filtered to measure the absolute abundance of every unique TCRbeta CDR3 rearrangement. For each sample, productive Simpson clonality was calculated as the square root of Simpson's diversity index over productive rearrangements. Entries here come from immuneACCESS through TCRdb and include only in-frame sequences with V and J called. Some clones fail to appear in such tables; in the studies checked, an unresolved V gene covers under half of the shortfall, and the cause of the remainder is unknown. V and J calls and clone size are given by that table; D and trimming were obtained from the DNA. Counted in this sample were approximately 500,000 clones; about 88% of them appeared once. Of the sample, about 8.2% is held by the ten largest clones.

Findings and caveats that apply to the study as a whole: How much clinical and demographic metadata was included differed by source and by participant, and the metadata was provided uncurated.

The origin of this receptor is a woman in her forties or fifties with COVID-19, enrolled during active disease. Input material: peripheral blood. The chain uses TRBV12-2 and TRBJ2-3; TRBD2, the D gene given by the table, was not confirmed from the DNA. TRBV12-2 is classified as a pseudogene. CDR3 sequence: CASRPGASGPTDTQYF. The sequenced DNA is TGTGCAAGTCGCCCTGGGGCTAGCGGACCAACAGATACGCAGTATTTT.